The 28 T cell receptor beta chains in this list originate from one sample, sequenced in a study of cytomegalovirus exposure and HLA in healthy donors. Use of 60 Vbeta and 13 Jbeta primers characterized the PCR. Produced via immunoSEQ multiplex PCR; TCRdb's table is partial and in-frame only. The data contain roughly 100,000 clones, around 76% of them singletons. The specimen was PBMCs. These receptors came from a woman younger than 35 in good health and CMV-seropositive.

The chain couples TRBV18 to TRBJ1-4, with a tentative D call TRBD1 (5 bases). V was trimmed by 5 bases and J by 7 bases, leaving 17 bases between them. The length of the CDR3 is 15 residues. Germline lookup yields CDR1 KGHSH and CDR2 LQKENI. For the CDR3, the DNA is TGTGCCAGCTCAACGACAGTGGAAGCCGGTGAAAAACTGTTTTTT. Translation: CASSTTVEAGEKLFF.

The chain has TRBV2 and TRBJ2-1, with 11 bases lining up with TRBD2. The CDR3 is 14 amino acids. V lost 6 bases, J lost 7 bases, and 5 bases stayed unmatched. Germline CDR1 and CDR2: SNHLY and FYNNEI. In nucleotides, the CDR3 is TGTGCCAGCAGGTTAGCGGGGGGGCTAAATGAGCAGTTCTTC. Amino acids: CASRLAGGLNEQFF.

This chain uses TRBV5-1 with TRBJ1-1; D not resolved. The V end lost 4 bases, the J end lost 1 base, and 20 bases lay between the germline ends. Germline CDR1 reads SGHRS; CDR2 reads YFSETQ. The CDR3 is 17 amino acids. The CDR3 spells CASSQTRKTLGNTEAFF. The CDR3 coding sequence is TGCGCCAGCAGCCAAACAAGAAAGACCCTAGGGAACACTGAAGCTTTCTTT.

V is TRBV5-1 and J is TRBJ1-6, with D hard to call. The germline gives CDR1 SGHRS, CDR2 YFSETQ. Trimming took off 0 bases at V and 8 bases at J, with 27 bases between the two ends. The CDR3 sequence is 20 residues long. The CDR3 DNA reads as TGCGCCAGCAGCTTGGCAACGACGAACCACCCCCGTTGGCGGGATTCACCCCTCCACTTT. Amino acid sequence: CASSLATTNHPRWRDSPLHF.

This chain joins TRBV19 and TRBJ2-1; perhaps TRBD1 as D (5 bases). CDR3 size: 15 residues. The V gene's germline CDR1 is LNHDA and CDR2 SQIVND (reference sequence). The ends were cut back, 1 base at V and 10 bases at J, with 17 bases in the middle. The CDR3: CASSIGAGRALEQFF. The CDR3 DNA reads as TGTGCCAGTAGTATAGGGGCAGGGCGAGCTCTAGAGCAGTTCTTC.

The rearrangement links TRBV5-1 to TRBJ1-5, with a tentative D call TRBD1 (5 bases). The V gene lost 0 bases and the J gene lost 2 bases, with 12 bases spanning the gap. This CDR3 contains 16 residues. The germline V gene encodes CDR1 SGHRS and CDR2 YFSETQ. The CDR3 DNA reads TGCGCCAGCAGCTTGGAGGGCAGGGCTGGCAATCAGCCCCAGCATTTT. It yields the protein CASSLEGRAGNQPQHF.

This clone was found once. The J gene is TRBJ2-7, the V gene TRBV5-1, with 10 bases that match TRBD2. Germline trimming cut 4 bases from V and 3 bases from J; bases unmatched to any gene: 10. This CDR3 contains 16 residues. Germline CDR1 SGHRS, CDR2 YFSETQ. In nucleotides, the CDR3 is TGCGCCAGCAGCACCAAGCTAGCGGGGGATAACTACGAGCAGTACTTC. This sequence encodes CASSTKLAGDNYEQYF.

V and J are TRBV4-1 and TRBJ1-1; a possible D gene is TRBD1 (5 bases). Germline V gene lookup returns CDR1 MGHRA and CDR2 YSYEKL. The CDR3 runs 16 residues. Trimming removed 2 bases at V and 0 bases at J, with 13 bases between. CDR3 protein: CASSQKDLGVNTEAFF. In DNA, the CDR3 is TGCGCCAGCAGCCAAAAGGACCTAGGGGTGAACACTGAAGCTTTCTTT.

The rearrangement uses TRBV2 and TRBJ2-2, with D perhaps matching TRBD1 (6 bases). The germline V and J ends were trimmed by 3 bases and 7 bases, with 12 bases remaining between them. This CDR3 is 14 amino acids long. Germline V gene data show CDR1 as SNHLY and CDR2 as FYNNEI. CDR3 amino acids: CASSDQGFDGELFF. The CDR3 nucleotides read TGTGCCAGCAGTGATCAGGGGTTTGACGGGGAGCTGTTTTTT.

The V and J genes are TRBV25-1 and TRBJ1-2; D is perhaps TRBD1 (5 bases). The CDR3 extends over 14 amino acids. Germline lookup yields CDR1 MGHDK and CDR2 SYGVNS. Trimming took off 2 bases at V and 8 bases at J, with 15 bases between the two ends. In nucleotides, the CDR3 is TGTGCCAGCAGTGAAGGGTGGGGCAGCAGGGGCTACACCTTC. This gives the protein CASSEGWGSRGYTF.

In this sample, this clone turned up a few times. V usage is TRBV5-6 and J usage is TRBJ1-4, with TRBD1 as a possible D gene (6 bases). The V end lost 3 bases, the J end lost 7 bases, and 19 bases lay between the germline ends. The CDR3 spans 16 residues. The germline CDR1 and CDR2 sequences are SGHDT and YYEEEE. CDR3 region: CASSSSRSRGGEKLFF. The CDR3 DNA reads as TGTGCCAGCAGCTCATCTAGATCCAGAGGGGGTGAAAAACTGTTTTTT.

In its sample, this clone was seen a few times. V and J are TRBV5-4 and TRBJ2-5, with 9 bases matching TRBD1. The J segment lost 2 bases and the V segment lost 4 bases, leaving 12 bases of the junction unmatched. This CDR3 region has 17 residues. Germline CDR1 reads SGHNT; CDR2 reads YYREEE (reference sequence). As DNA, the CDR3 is TGTGCCAGCAGCGGCAAGTCCGGGACAGGGTTTCAAGAGACCCAGTACTTC. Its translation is CASSGKSGTGFQETQYF.

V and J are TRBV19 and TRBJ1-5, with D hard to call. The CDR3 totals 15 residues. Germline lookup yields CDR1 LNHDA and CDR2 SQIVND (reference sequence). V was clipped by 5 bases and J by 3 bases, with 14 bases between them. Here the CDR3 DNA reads TGTGCCAGTAGTGTGATTAACGGTAACAATCAGCCCCAGCATTTT. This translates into CASSVINGNNQPQHF.

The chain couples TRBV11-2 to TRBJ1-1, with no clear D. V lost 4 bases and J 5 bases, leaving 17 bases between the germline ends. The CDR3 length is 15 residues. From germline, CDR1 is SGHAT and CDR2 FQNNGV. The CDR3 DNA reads TGTGCCAGCAGCTCGCTAGCGGCCGGATATACTGAAGCTTTCTTT. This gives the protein CASSSLAAGYTEAFF.

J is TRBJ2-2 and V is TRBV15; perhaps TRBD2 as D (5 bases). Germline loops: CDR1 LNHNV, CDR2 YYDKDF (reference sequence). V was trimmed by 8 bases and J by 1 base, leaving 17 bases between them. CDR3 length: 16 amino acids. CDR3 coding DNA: TGTGCCACCTCGGTCCGGGCTAGCTTGAACACCGGGGAGCTGTTTTTT. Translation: CATSVRASLNTGELFF.

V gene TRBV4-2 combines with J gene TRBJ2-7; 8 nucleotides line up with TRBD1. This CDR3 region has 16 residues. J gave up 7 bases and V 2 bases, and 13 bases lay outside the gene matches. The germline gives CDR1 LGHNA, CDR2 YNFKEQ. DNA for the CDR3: TGTGCCAGCAGCCAACCCCTCGGGCAGGGGGCTTGGGAGCAGTACTTC. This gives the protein CASSQPLGQGAWEQYF.

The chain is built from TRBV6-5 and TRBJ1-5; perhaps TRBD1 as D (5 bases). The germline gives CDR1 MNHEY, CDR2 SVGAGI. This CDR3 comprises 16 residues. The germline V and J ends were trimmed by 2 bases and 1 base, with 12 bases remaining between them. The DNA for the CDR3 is TGTGCCAGCAGTTACGCAGGGCCTCAGAGCAATCAGCCCCAGCATTTT. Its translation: CASSYAGPQSNQPQHF.

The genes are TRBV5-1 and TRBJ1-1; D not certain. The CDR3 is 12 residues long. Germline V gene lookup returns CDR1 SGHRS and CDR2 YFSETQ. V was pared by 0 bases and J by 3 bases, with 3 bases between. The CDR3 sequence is CASSLAHTEAFF. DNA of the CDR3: TGCGCCAGCAGCTTGGCTCACACTGAAGCTTTCTTT.

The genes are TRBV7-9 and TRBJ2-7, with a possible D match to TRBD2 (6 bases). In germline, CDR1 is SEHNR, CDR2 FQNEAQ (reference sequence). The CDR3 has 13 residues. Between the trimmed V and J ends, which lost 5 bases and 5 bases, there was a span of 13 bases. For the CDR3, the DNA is TGTGCCAGCAGCACCGGGACTTCTGACGAGCAGTACTTC. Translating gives CASSTGTSDEQYF.

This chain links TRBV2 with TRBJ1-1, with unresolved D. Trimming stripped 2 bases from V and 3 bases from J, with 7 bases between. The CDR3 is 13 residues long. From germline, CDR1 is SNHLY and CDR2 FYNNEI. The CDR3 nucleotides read TGTGCCAGCAGTGAACAACGGTACACTGAAGCTTTCTTT. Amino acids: CASSEQRYTEAFF.

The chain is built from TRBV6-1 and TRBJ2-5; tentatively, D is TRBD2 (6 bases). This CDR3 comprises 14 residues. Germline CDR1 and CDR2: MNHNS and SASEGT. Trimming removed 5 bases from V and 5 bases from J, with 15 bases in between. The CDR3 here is CASSPRRASETQYF. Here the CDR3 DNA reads TGTGCCAGCAGTCCTCGGAGGGCCTCGGAGACCCAGTACTTC.

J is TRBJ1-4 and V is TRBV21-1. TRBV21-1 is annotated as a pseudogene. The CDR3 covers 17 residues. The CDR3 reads CASSKPGKPATNEKLFF. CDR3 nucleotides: TGTGCCAGCAGCAAACCCGGGAAGCCAGCAACTAATGAAAAACTGTTTTTT.

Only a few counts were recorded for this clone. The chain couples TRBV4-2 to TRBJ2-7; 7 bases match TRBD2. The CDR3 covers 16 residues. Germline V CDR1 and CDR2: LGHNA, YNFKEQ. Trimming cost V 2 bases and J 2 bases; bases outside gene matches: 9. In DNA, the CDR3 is TGTGCCAGCAGCCAACGCACTAGCGACACCCCCTACGAGCAGTACTTC. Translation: CASSQRTSDTPYEQYF.

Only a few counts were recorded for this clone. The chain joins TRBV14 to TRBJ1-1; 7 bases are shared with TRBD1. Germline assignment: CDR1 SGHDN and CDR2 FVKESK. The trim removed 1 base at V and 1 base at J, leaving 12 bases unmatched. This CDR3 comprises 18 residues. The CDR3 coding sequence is TGTGCCAGCAGCCAAGTTTGGGCCACAGGGGACGCGAACACTGAAGCTTTCTTT. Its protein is CASSQVWATGDANTEAFF.

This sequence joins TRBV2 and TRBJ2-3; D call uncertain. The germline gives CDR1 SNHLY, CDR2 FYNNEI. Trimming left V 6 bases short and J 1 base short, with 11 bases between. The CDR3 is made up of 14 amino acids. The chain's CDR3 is CASRSSLGTDTQYF. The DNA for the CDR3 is TGTGCCAGCAGGAGTAGCTTGGGCACAGATACGCAGTATTTT.

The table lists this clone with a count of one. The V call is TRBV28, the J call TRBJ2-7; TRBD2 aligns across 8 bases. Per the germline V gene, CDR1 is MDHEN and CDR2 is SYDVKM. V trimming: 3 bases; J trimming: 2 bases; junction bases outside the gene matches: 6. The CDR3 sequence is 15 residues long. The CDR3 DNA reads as TGTGCCAGCAGTTTCCTTTCGGGAGGGACCTACGAGCAGTACTTC. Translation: CASSFLSGGTYEQYF.

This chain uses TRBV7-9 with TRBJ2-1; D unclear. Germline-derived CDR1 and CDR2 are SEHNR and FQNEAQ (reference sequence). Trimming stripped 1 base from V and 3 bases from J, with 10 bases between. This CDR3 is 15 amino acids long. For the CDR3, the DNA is TGTGCCAGCAGCTTAGGTCAGGCAGACTACAATGAGCAGTTCTTC. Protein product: CASSLGQADYNEQFF.

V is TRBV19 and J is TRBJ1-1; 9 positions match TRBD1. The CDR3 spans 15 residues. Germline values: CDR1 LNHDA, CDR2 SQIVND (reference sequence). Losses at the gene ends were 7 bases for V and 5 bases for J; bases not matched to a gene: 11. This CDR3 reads CASIAPYRGLTEAFF. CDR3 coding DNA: TGTGCCAGTATTGCACCTTACAGGGGGCTTACTGAAGCTTTCTTT. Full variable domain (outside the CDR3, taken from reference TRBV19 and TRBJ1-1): DGGITQSPKYLFRKEGQNVTLSCEQNLNHDAMYWYRQDPGQGLRLIYYSQIVNDFQKGDIAEGYSVSREKKESFPLTVTSAQKNPTAFYLCASIAPYRGLTEAFFGQGTRLTVV.